This record concerns one T cell receptor (beta chain) sequence. These data originate in a study of cytotoxic CD8 clonotypes in ibrutinib-treated CLL. Germline V gene lookup returns CDR1 SGHRS and CDR2 YFSETQ. CDR3 length equals 15 residues. V was trimmed by 4 bases and J by 8 bases, leaving 19 bases between them. Libraries were prepared by immunoSEQ multiplex PCR; TCRdb keeps only in-frame clonotypes and omits some of them. The sample lists some 310,000 clones, 70% to 80% occurring once. The clonotype originates from a human donor with chronic lymphocytic leukemia. V is TRBV5-1 and J is TRBJ2-1; D may correspond to TRBD1 or TRBD2 (5 bases each). The material was PBMCs, obtained before ibrutinib treatment. This CDR3 reads CASSPGTGPGDEQFF. Here the CDR3 DNA reads TGCGCCAGCAGCCCCGGGACGGGTCCTGGAGATGAGCAGTTCTTC.